In its sample, the clone carrying this TCR beta chain was seen a few times. The sample originates from a study of CD8+CD57+ T cells in acquired aplastic anemia. Genomic DNA constituted the template upon which TCR beta VDJ and CDR3 profiling was performed. TCRdb itself ran the reads through MiXCR, one entry per CDR3 protein. The sample has 100,000 to 150,000 distinct CDR3 sequences, roughly two fifths seen once. The V end was cut by 5 bases, the J end by 7 bases, with 7 bases between. CDR1 is KGHDR, CDR2 SFDVKD, per germline. This CDR3 spans 11 amino acids. Material for sequencing was sorted CD4+, CD8+, or CD8+CD57+ T cells (not recorded which) from PBMCs. The chain links TRBV24-1 to TRBJ1-2, with D tentatively TRBD1 (5 bases). The TCR comes from a human donor in good health, serving as a control. As DNA, the CDR3 is TGTGCCACCAGTGCAGGGTTTGGCTACACCTTC. This sequence encodes CATSAGFGYTF.